This TCR beta chain emerged from a study of shared clonotypes between healthy human individuals. This clone showed up just once. The CDR3 totals 17 residues. Germline loops: CDR1 MGHDK, CDR2 SYGVNS. V gave up 6 bases and J gave up 1 base; unmatched junction bases: 11. Method: immunoSEQ multiplex PCR; TCRdb's copy keeps in-frame clones and lacks some. The repertoire has around 1.9 million clones, around 93% of them found once; the top ten carry roughly 1.7%. Cells designated naive CD8 were CD45RO-negative and were positively selected for CCR7, with terminally differentiated effector memory CD45RA+ cells excluded.

The chain combines TRBV25-1 with TRBJ1-5; 8 bases match TRBD1. The origin of this receptor is a man aged 18 to 29 in good health. Some clones in this sample may be carry-over from other donors' samples. Material: naive CD8+ T cells from PBMCs. In nucleotides, the CDR3 is TGTGCCAGCAGCAGGACAGGGAATCGCTTGAGCAATCAGCCCCAGCATTTT. This encodes CASSRTGNRLSNQPQHF.